A single sample is the source of the 5 T cell receptor beta chains below, sequenced in a study of chronic HIV infection and antiretroviral therapy. MiXCR, run by TCRdb on the 5' RACE reads, gives a single entry per CDR3 protein. The data show approximately 40,000 distinct CDR3 sequences, roughly 8% seen once. The sequenced sample consisted of peripheral blood. Source of these receptors: an adult who had HIV and had not received antiretroviral therapy, or was an uninfected healthy control (not recorded which).

The V call is TRBV20-1, the J call TRBJ2-4; TRBD2 matches 7 bases. The germline gives CDR1 DFQATT, CDR2 SNEGSKA (reference sequence). J gave up 1 base and V 6 bases, and 12 bases lay outside the gene matches. The CDR3 has 16 amino acids. Written as DNA, the CDR3 is TGCAGTGCCCCAACAGCGGGAATTAGGGCCAAAAACATTCAGTACTTC. Its translation: CSAPTAGIRAKNIQYF.

Of note for this clonotype: A read error may produce the germline difference seen at one junction end. This sequence joins TRBV27 and TRBJ1-1; D ambiguous. Per germline, CDR1 MNHEY and CDR2 SMNVEV (reference sequence). This CDR3 is 14 amino acids long. The CDR3 DNA reads as TGTGCCAGCAGTTTAACCGCCCCGGTGACTGAGGCTTTCTTT. It codes for CASSLTAPVTEAFF.

The chain uses TRBV28 and TRBJ1-1, with D unclear. The germline gives CDR1 MDHEN, CDR2 SYDVKM. The ends were cut back, 2 bases at V and 0 bases at J, with 7 bases in the middle. The CDR3 spans 14 residues. The CDR3 region is CASSLPVMNTEAFF. CDR3 in DNA: TGTGCCAGCAGTTTACCGGTGATGAACACTGAAGCTTTCTTT.

The sample holds many counts of this clonotype. The chain carries TRBV11-1 and TRBJ2-5; TRBD1 matches 8 bases. The length of the CDR3 is 15 residues. The V segment lost 5 bases and the J segment 4 bases; nucleotides outside the gene matches: 9. Germline V gene lookup returns CDR1 SGHAT and CDR2 FQDESV (reference sequence). The CDR3 nucleotides are TGTGCCAGCAGCGAGACAGGGGTGCTGGGAGAGACCCAGTACTTC. It translates to CASSETGVLGETQYF.

This clonotype has just a few counts. The gene calls are TRBV28 and TRBJ2-7; D is unclear. Germline CDR1 is MDHEN and CDR2 is SYDVKM. V was clipped by 5 bases and J by 2 bases, with 10 bases between them. The CDR3 has 13 residues. CDR3 loop: CASSKTGTYEQYF. CDR3 sequence (DNA): TGTGCCAGCAGTAAAACGGGCACCTACGAGCAGTACTTC.